The 14 T cell receptor beta chains below come from one sample, sequenced in a study of shared clonotypes between healthy human individuals. TCRdb's table, derived via immunoSEQ multiplex PCR, lists solely in-frame clones and lacks some. The sample includes hundreds of thousands of clones, under 95% of them seen just once. Positive CCR7 selection of CD45RO-negative cells yielded the naive CD8 cells, and terminally differentiated effector memory CD45RA+ cells were excluded. The sample consisted of naive CD8+ T cells sorted from blood. The receptor source for this set is a man younger than 45 in good health.

This clone was seen repeatedly, ten times or more. The gene calls are TRBV15 and TRBJ2-3; TRBD1 might be the D (5 bases). The CDR3 spans 15 residues. Trimming shortened V by 0 bases and J by 3 bases, and 10 bases separated the two germline ends. Germline CDR1 LNHNV, CDR2 YYDKDF (reference sequence). The CDR3 sequence: CATSRDPSGTDTQYF. The DNA of the CDR3 is TGTGCCACCAGCAGAGATCCCTCAGGGACAGATACGCAGTATTTT.

The V gene is TRBV5-4, the J gene TRBJ2-7, with D unclear. V lost 6 bases, J lost 4 bases, and 11 bases lay in between. The germline V gene has CDR1 SGHNT and CDR2 YYREEE (reference sequence). This CDR3 has 12 residues. CDR3 amino acids: CASKGLGYEQYF. CDR3 coding DNA: TGTGCCAGCAAGGGCTTGGGGTACGAGCAGTACTTC.

Only one count was recorded for this clone. The chain combines TRBV7-2 with TRBJ2-7; possibly TRBD2 for D (6 bases). The CDR3 extends over 17 amino acids. Looked up from germline, CDR1 is SGHTA and CDR2 is FQGNSA. Trimming left V 3 bases short and J 0 bases short, with 18 bases between. In nucleotides, the CDR3 is TGTGCCAGCAGCTTCCCCCGGGACTCAAGTTTCTCCTACGAGCAGTACTTC. Its translation: CASSFPRDSSFSYEQYF.

The chain recombines TRBV19 with TRBJ1-1; D is ambiguous. The CDR3 covers 12 residues. The germline V gene has CDR1 LNHDA and CDR2 SQIVND (reference sequence). The germline V and J ends were trimmed by 7 bases and 5 bases, with 11 bases remaining between them. Written as DNA, the CDR3 is TGTGCCAGTATGGAGGGAGGGACTGAAGCTTTCTTT. Residues: CASMEGGTEAFF.

The chain carries TRBV2 and TRBJ2-3, with 12 bases that match TRBD2. Germline V gene sequence: CDR1 SNHLY, CDR2 FYNNEI. V lost 6 bases to trimming and J lost 6 bases; unmatched junction nucleotides: 7. This CDR3 has 15 residues. The CDR3: CASSSTSGSGDTQYF. The CDR3 DNA follows: TGTGCCAGCAGCTCGACTAGCGGGAGTGGCGATACGCAGTATTTT.

The table lists this clone with a count of one. CDR3 in amino acids: CASSRQGFGSDTQYF. In DNA form, the CDR3 reads TGTGCCAGCAGCCGACAGGGGTTCGGGTCAGATACGCAGTATTTT. The V call is TRBV7-9, the J call TRBJ2-3, with 8 bases matching TRBD1. The CDR3 runs 15 residues. V trimming: 5 bases; J trimming: 4 bases; junction bases outside the gene matches: 8. Looked up from germline, CDR1 is SEHNR and CDR2 is FQNEAQ (reference sequence). The entire variable domain, with the rest obtained from reference TRBV7-9 and TRBJ2-3, is as follows: DTGVSQNPRHKITKRGQNVTFRCDPISEHNRLYWYRQTLGQGPEFLTYFQNEAQLEKSRLLSDRFSAERPKGSFSTLEIQRTEQGDSAMYLCASSRQGFGSDTQYFGPGTRLTVL.

On this clone: This sample includes further DNA sequences coding for the same CDR3. The chain employs TRBV7-9 and TRBJ2-1; D not resolved. Germline V CDR1 and CDR2: SEHNR, FQNEAQ (reference sequence). The CDR3 is 12 residues long. V dropped 6 bases and J dropped 8 bases, with 11 bases sitting between them. The chain's CDR3 is CASSLGGDEQFF. The CDR3, as DNA: TGTGCCAGCAGTCTAGGTGGGGATGAGCAGTTCTTC.

This chain connects TRBV29-1 to TRBJ2-7, with D perhaps matching TRBD1 or TRBD2 (5 bases each). Trimming shortened V by 7 bases and J by 3 bases, and 16 bases separated the two germline ends. CDR1 and CDR2 (germline): SQVTM, ANQGSEA. There are 13 residues in the CDR3. This chain's CDR3 is CSARVSGGYEQYF. In DNA form, the CDR3 reads TGCAGCGCCCGAGTGAGTGGGGGCTACGAGCAGTACTTC.

The chain combines TRBV6-6 with TRBJ1-1; TRBD1 agrees at 7 bases. This CDR3 has 16 residues. V lost 1 base, J lost 3 bases, and 8 bases stayed unmatched. The V gene's germline CDR1 is MNHNY and CDR2 SVGAGI (reference sequence). For the CDR3, the DNA is TGTGCCAGCAGTTACTTGGGCGACAGGGTGGACACTGAAGCTTTCTTT. It specifies CASSYLGDRVDTEAFF.

This clone appeared a single time. This chain joins TRBV7-3 and TRBJ2-3, with TRBD2 matching over 12 bases. The CDR3 extends over 21 amino acids. The V and J ends lost 6 bases and 1 base, in that order; junction bases with no gene match: 20. Germline V gene sequence: CDR1 SGHTA, CDR2 FQGTGA. The CDR3 is CASSTRVGLAGGSRRTDTQYF. CDR3 DNA: TGTGCCAGCAGTACAAGGGTCGGGCTAGCGGGAGGGTCTCGGCGCACAGATACGCAGTATTTT. Together with reference TRBV7-3 and TRBJ2-3, the CDR3 gives the full variable domain: GAGVSQTPSNKVTEKGKYVELRCDPISGHTALYWYRQSLGQGPEFLIYFQGTGAADDSGLPNDRFFAVRPEGSVSTLKIQRTERGDSAVYLCASSTRVGLAGGSRRTDTQYFGPGTRLTVL.

This clone was seen only a few times. The sample contains more than one DNA sequence encoding this CDR3. The genes are TRBV27 and TRBJ2-7; 8 nucleotides align to TRBD1. The CDR3 has 14 residues. CDR1 MNHEY and CDR2 SMNVEV come from the germline V gene (reference sequence). The V gene end was trimmed by 3 bases and the J gene end by 1 base; junction bases not matched to a gene: 2. The CDR3 is CASSFGQGSYEQYF. Here the CDR3 DNA reads TGTGCCAGCAGTTTCGGACAGGGATCCTACGAGCAGTACTTC.

The rearrangement joins TRBV9 to TRBJ1-5, with a tentative D call TRBD1 (6 bases). CDR1 and CDR2 (germline): SGDLS, YYNGEE. V lost 3 bases, J lost 5 bases, and 12 bases lay in between. The CDR3 contains 14 residues. CDR3 nucleotides: TGTGCCAGCAGCGCGGAGGGGGAATATCAGCCCCAGCATTTT. Protein product: CASSAEGEYQPQHF.

The chain uses TRBV7-9 and TRBJ2-5, with 13 bases matching TRBD2. Trimming at V came to 4 bases and at J to 2 bases, leaving 10 bases not matched to a gene. Per the germline V gene, CDR1 is SEHNR and CDR2 is FQNEAQ (reference sequence). This CDR3 has 18 amino acids. Here the CDR3 reads CASSSSKGLAGPQETQYF. In nucleotides, the CDR3 is TGTGCCAGCAGCTCCTCCAAGGGACTAGCGGGACCACAAGAGACCCAGTACTTC.

The J gene is TRBJ2-2, the V gene TRBV7-6; D not certain. CDR1 is SGHVS, CDR2 FNYEAQ, per germline. This CDR3 has 12 amino acids. V was shortened by 3 bases and J by 6 bases, with 5 bases between the two germline ends. DNA of the CDR3: TGTGCCAGCAGCTTCGCTGCCGGGGAGCTGTTTTTT. Its translation is CASSFAAGELFF.